The T cell receptor beta chain under discussion was sequenced for a study of CD8 T cells in Susac syndrome. RNA in amounts of about 0.5 to 1 ug was reverse transcribed with random hexamers. A multiplex approach, immunoSEQ multiplex PCR, amplified TCR beta CDR3 across 54 Vbeta and 13 Jbeta. TCRdb fed the immunoSEQ multiplex PCR reads into MiXCR, producing one record per CDR3 protein. This table holds about 130,000 distinct CDR3 sequences, more than 90% found once. CDR3 length: 12 amino acids. Germline assignment: CDR1 SGHVS and CDR2 FNYEAQ. Between the trimmed V and J ends, which lost 5 bases and 6 bases, there was a span of 11 bases. The authors sequenced TCR beta from blood CD8+ and CD4+ T cells. As controls, healthy donors matched for age and sex were used. Negative magnetic isolation gave CD8+ and CD4+ cells; FACS enriched CD8+ TEMRA.

Sample: CD4+ T cells from PBMCs. The receptor comes from a human donor in good health. The gene calls are TRBV7-6 and TRBJ2-7, with D perhaps matching TRBD2 (5 bases). The CDR3 reads CASSTSEGEQYF. For the CDR3, the DNA is TGTGCCAGCAGCACTTCCGAGGGCGAGCAGTACTTC.